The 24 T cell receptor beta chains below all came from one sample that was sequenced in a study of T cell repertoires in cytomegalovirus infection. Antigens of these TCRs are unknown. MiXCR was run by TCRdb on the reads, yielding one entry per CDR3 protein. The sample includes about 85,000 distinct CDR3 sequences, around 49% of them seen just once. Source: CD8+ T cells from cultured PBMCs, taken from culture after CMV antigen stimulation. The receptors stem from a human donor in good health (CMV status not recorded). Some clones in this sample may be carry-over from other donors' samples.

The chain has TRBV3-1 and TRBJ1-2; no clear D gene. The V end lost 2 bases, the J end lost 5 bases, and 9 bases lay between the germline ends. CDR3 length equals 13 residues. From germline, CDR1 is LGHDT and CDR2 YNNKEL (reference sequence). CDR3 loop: CASSQPGSYGYTF. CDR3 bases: TGTGCCAGCAGCCAACCGGGTTCGTATGGCTACACCTTC.

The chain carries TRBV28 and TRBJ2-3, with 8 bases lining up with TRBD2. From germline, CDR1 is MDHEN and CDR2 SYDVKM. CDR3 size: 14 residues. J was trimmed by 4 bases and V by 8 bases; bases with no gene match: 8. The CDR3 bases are TGTGCCAGCGTACTAGCGGCAGGGGCAGATACGCAGTATTTT. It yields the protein CASVLAAGADTQYF.

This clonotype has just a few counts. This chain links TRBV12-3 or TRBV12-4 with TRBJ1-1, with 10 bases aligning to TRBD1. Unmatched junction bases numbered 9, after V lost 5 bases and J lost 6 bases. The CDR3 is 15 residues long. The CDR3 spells CASSPRQGANSEAFF. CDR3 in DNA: TGTGCCAGCAGTCCACGACAGGGGGCGAATTCTGAAGCTTTCTTT.

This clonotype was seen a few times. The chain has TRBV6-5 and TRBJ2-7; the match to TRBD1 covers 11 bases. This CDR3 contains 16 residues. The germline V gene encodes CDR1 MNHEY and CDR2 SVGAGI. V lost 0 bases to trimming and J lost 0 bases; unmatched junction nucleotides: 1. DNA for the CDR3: TGTGCCAGCAGTTACTCGGGACAGGGGGACTCCTACGAGCAGTACTTC. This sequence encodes CASSYSGQGDSYEQYF.

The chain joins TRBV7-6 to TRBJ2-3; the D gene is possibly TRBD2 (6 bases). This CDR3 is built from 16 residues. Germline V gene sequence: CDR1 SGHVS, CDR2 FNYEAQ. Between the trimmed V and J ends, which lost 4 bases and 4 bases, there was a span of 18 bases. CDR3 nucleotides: TGTGCCAGCAGCTCTCCAGGAGGGCCTGGCGCAGATACGCAGTATTTT. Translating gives CASSSPGGPGADTQYF. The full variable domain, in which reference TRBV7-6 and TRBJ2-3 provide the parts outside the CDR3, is GAGVSQSPRYKVTKRGQDVALRCDPISGHVSLYWYRQALGQGPEFLTYFNYEAQQDKSGLPNDRFSAERPEGSISTLTIQRTEQRDSAMYRCASSSPGGPGADTQYFGPGTRLTVL.

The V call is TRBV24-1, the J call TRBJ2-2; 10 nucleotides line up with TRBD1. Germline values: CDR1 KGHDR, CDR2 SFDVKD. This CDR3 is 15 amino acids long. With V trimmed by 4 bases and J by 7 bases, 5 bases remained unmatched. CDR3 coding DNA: TGTGCCACCAGTGACCGGGACAGGGGAGTCGGGGAGCTGTTTTTT. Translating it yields CATSDRDRGVGELFF.

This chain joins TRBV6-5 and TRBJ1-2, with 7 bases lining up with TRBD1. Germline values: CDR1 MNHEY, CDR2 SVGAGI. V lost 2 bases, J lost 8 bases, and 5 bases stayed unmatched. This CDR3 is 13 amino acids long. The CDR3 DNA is TGTGCCAGCAGTTACGACAGGGTGATGGGCTACACCTTC. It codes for CASSYDRVMGYTF.

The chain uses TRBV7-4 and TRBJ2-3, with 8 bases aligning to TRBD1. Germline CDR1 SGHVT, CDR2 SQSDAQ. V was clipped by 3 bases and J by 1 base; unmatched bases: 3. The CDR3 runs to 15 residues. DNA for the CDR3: TGTGCCAGCAGCTTCCAGACAGGGGGCACAGATACGCAGTATTTT. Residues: CASSFQTGGTDTQYF.

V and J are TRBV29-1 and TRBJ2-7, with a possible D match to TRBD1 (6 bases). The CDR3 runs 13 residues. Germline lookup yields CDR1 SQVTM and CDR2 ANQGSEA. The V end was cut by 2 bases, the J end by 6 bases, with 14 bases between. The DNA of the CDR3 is TGCAGCGTTGAATGGCAGGGGTACGGCGAGCAGTACTTC. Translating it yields CSVEWQGYGEQYF.

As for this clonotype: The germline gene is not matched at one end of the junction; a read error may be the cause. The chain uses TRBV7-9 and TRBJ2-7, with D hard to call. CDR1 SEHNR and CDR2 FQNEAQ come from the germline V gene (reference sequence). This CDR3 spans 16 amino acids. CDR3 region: CASSLVPVNISHEQYF. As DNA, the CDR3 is TGTGCCAGCAGCTTAGTACCGGTCAACATCTCCCACGAGCAGTACTTC.

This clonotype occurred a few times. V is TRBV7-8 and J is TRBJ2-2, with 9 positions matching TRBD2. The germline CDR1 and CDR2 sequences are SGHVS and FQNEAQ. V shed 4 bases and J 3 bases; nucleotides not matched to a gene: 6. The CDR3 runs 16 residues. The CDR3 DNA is TGTGCCAGCAGCTCCCTTTTAGCGGGGGACACCGGGGAGCTGTTTTTT. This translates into CASSSLLAGDTGELFF.

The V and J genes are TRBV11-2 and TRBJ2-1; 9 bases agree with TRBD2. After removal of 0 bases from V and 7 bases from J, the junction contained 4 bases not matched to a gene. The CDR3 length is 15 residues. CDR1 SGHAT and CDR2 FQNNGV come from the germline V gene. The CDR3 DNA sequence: TGTGCCAGCAGCTTAGAAGGCCTAGCGGGGAATGAGCAGTTCTTC. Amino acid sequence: CASSLEGLAGNEQFF.

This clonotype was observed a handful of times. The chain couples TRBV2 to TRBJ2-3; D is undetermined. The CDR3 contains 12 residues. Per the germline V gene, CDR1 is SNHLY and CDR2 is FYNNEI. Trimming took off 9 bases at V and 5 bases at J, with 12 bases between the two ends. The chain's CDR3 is CARHESGDTQYF. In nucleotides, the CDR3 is TGTGCCAGGCATGAATCTGGAGATACGCAGTATTTT.

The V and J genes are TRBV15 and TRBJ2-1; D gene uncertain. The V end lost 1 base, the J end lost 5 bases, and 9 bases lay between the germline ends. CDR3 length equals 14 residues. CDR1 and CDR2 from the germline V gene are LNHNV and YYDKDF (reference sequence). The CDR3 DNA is TGTGCCACCAGCAGAGTTTCGTCTAACAATGAGCAGTTCTTC. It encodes CATSRVSSNNEQFF.

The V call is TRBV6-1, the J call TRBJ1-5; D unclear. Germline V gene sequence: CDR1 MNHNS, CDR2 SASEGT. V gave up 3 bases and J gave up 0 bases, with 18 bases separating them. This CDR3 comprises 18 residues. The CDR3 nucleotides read TGTGCCAGCAGTGAGAGGTTGGGGTCCTCAGCTAGCAATCAGCCCCAGCATTTT. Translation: CASSERLGSSASNQPQHF.

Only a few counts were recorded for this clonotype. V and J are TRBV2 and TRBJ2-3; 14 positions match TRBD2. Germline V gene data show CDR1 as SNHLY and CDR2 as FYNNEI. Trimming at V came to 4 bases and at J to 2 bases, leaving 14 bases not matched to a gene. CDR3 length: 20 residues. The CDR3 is CASSANVGTSGGPLTDTQYF. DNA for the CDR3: TGTGCCAGCAGTGCAAACGTGGGGACTAGCGGGGGCCCTCTCACAGATACGCAGTATTTT.

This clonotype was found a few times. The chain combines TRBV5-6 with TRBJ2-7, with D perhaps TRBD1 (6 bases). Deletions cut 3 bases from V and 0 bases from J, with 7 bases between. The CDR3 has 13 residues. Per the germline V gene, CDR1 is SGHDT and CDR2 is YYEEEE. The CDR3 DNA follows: TGTGCCAGCAGCTCAGGGGTCTCCTACGAGCAGTACTTC. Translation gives CASSSGVSYEQYF.

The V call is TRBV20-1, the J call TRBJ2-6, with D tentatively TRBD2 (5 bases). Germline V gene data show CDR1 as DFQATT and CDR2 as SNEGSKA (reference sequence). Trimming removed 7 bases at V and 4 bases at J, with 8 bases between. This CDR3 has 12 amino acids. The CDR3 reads CSGGWGANVLTF. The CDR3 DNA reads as TGCAGTGGAGGGTGGGGGGCCAACGTCCTGACTTTC.

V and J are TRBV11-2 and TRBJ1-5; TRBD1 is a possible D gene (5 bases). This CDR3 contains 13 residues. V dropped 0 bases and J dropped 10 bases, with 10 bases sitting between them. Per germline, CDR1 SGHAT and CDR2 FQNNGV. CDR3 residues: CASSLDVRGPQHF. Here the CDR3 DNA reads TGTGCCAGCAGCTTAGACGTTCGGGGCCCCCAGCATTTT.

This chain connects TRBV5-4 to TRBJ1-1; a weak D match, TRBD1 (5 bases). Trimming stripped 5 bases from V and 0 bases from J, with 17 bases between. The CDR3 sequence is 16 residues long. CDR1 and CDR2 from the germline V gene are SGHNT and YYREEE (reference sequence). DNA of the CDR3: TGTGCCAGCAGAGCGGGGGGTTTATCTATGAACACTGAAGCTTTCTTT. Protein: CASRAGGLSMNTEAFF. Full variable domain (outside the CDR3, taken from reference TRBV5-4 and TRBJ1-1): ETGVTQSPTHLIKTRGQQVTLRCSSQSGHNTVSWYQQALGQGPQFIFQYYREEENGRGNFPPRFSGLQFPNYSSELNVNALELDDSALYLCASRAGGLSMNTEAFFGQGTRLTVV.

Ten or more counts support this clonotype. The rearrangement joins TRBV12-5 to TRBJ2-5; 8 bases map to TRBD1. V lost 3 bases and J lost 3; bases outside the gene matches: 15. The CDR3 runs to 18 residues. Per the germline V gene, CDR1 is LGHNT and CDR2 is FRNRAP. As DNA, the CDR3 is TGTGCTAGTGGTTTTAGTTGGCAGGGGGCTGCCCTAAAAGAGACCCAGTACTTC. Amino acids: CASGFSWQGAALKETQYF.

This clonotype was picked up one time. Here the CDR3 DNA reads TGTGCCAGCAGTTTTCGATGGGGGGTGACTACGAAAGCCAATGAGCAGTTCTTC. This sequence encodes CASSFRWGVTTKANEQFF. The chain is built from TRBV28 and TRBJ2-1; maybe TRBD2 (6 bases). V was pared by 3 bases and J by 6 bases, with 24 bases between. Germline V lookup: CDR1 MDHEN, CDR2 SYDVKM. The CDR3 is 18 residues long.

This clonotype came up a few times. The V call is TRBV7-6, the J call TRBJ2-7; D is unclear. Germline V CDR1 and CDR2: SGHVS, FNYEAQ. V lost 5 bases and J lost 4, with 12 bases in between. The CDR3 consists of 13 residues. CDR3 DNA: TGTGCCAGCAGCCCTCAGGAAAGTTACGAGCAGTACTTC. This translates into CASSPQESYEQYF.

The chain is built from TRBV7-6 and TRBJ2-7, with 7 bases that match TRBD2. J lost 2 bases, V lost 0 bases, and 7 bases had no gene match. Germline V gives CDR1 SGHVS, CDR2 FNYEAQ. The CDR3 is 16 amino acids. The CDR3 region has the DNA TGTGCCAGCAGCTTAGCCAGGCCTAGCGGAACCTACGAGCAGTACTTC. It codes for CASSLARPSGTYEQYF.